A selection of T cell receptor beta chains follows, all from one sample in a study of blood T cell repertoires in COVID-19. Sequencing was performed with immunoSEQ multiplex PCR; in TCRdb, only in-frame clones are kept and a portion is missing. The data hold around 210,000 clones, with roughly 85% observed a single time. Sequenced sample: peripheral blood. The receptors stem from a man aged 50-60 years with COVID-19, enrolled during active disease. Both conserved end residues are part of each CDR3. Each record gives: V gene, J gene, clone size, D gene, CDR3 protein, CDR3 DNA. A D gene is named only where the DNA matches it firmly. The size of a clone is reported for some rows only, either as once, few or many, or as a class for expanded clones.

TRBV6-6	TRBJ2-7	.	TRBD1	CASSRIPGTGATYEQYF	TGTGCCAGCAGTCGAATACCCGGGACAGGGGCCACCTACGAGCAGTACTTC
TRBV24-1	TRBJ2-5	.	TRBD1	CATSEAGTGEKTQYF	TGTGCCACCAGTGAGGCCGGGACAGGGGAAAAGACCCAGTACTTC
TRBV5-8	TRBJ1-2	.	TRBD1	CASSRVWDRGTVGYTF	TGTGCCAGCAGCCGGGTTTGGGACAGAGGGACGGTCGGCTACACCTTC
TRBV24-1	TRBJ1-3	few	TRBD1	CATSDGDSSGNTIYF	TGTGCCACCAGTGATGGGGACAGCTCTGGAAACACCATATATTTT
TRBV11-2	TRBJ2-7	.	.	CASSLDPRGGGYEQYF	TGTGCCAGCAGCTTAGATCCTCGGGGAGGGGGATACGAGCAGTACTTC
TRBV25-1	TRBJ1-2	.	TRBD1	CASSQITGQEDYTF	TGTGCCAGCAGCCAAATAACGGGACAGGAAGACTACACCTTC
TRBV19	TRBJ2-2	.	TRBD2	CASSPGLAQNTGELFF	TGTGCCAGTAGTCCGGGACTAGCGCAAAACACCGGGGAGCTGTTTTTT
TRBV3-1/TRBV3-2	TRBJ2-1	.	TRBD2	CASSQVWVAGGYNEQFF	TGTGCCAGCAGCCAAGTGTGGGTAGCGGGGGGCTACAATGAGCAGTTCTTC
TRBV5-5	TRBJ2-6	.	TRBD2	CASSGGLAGGSGANVLTF	TGTGCCAGCAGCGGGGGACTAGCGGGTGGCTCTGGGGCCAACGTCCTGACTTTC
TRBV3-1/TRBV3-2	TRBJ2-6	.	.	CASSQGAGANVLTF	TGTGCCAGCAGCCAGGGAGCTGGGGCCAACGTCCTGACTTTC
TRBV10-3	TRBJ1-2	.	.	CAISEGANYGYTF	TGTGCCATCAGTGAGGGGGCCAACTATGGCTACACCTTC
TRBV2	TRBJ1-1	few	.	CASSEWGGRTEAFF	TGTGCCAGCAGTGAATGGGGTGGGAGGACTGAAGCTTTCTTT
TRBV7-2	TRBJ1-2	once	TRBD1	CASSIQGANGYTF	TGTGCCAGCAGTATACAGGGGGCGAATGGCTACACCTTC
TRBV5-8	TRBJ2-1	.	.	CASQREPAGGSYNEQFF	TGTGCCAGCCAGAGGGAACCAGCCGGCGGCTCCTACAATGAGCAGTTCTTC
TRBV2	TRBJ2-3	.	TRBD2	CAKGGSGGSTDTQYF	TGTGCAAAGGGGGGAAGCGGGGGCAGCACAGATACGCAGTATTTT
TRBV19	TRBJ2-5	few	.	CASRSDGAARETQYF	TGTGCCAGTAGATCCGATGGGGCGGCGAGGGAGACCCAGTACTTC
TRBV6-2/TRBV6-3	TRBJ1-1	.	.	CASSYDLAHMNTEAFF	TGTGCCAGCAGTTACGACTTAGCCCATATGAACACTGAAGCTTTCTTT
TRBV7-2	TRBJ2-7	.	.	CASSFLADSYEQYF	TGTGCCAGCAGCTTCCTTGCCGACAGCTACGAGCAGTACTTC
TRBV7-2	TRBJ2-7	.	.	CASSLESGADYEQYF	TGTGCCAGCAGCTTAGAGTCCGGAGCAGACTACGAGCAGTACTTC
TRBV11-2	TRBJ2-7	.	.	CASSLSGTGIYEQYF	TGTGCCAGCAGCTTAAGCGGGACAGGTATCTACGAGCAGTACTTC
TRBV6-5	TRBJ2-7	once	.	CASSYSSNYEQYF	TGTGCCAGCAGTTACTCGAGTAACTACGAGCAGTACTTC
TRBV4-2	TRBJ1-5	.	.	CASSQEDGGSQPQHF	TGTGCCAGCAGCCAAGAGGACGGGGGTAGTCAGCCCCAGCATTTT
TRBV5-5	TRBJ1-5	.	.	CASTLSDSSNQPQHF	TGTGCCAGCACCCTATCAGACAGCTCCAATCAGCCCCAGCATTTT
TRBV5-1	TRBJ2-3	.	.	CASSPATDTQYF	TGCGCCAGCAGCCCCGCGACAGATACGCAGTATTTT
TRBV7-8	TRBJ1-6	.	TRBD1	CASSLAVRGRESSPLHF	TGTGCCAGCAGCTTAGCGGTCAGGGGGCGGGAAAGCTCACCCCTCCACTTT
TRBV27	TRBJ1-1	.	TRBD1	CASSFRGDREDTEAFF	TGTGCCAGCAGTTTCAGAGGGGACAGGGAAGACACTGAAGCTTTCTTT
TRBV20-1	TRBJ2-7	.	.	CSAFIGYEQYF	TGCAGTGCTTTTATCGGCTACGAGCAGTACTTC
TRBV3-1/TRBV3-2	TRBJ1-5	.	.	CASSQGLGGQPQHF	TGTGCCAGCAGCCAAGGGCTGGGGGGACAGCCCCAGCATTTT
TRBV5-1	TRBJ2-3	.	.	CASSLEVSGYTDTQYF	TGCGCCAGCAGCTTGGAGGTTAGCGGATACACAGATACGCAGTATTTT
TRBV2	TRBJ2-1	once	TRBD2	CASRRTSGGTRSYNEQFF	TGTGCCAGCAGGAGGACTAGCGGGGGTACACGGTCCTACAATGAGCAGTTCTTC
TRBV29-1	TRBJ1-2	.	.	CSAYRETNYGYTF	TGCAGCGCGTACAGGGAGACAAACTATGGCTACACCTTC
TRBV30	TRBJ2-2	.	.	CAWSQQVTGELFF	TGTGCCTGGAGCCAACAGGTCACCGGGGAGCTGTTTTTT
TRBV9	TRBJ1-2	.	.	CASSVEGEGYTF	TGTGCCAGCAGCGTAGAGGGAGAAGGCTACACCTTC
TRBV18	TRBJ2-1	.	TRBD2	CASSLPLAGGSYNEQFF	TGTGCCAGCTCACTCCCATTAGCGGGGGGATCCTACAATGAGCAGTTCTTC
TRBV5-1	TRBJ1-4	.	TRBD1	CASSLGQLDRNWYGGEKLFF	TGCGCCAGCAGCTTGGGTCAACTGGACAGGAACTGGTATGGTGGGGAAAAACTGTTTTTT
TRBV6-1	TRBJ1-2	.	.	CASSDIGYTF	TGTGCCAGCAGTGATATTGGCTACACCTTC
TRBV7-2	TRBJ2-1	.	.	CASSLSYNEQFF	TGTGCCAGCAGCTTGAGTTACAATGAGCAGTTCTTC
TRBV4-1	TRBJ2-1	.	.	CASSQGSAPSHDNEQFF	TGCGCCAGCAGCCAAGGATCTGCGCCTAGTCATGACAATGAGCAGTTCTTC
TRBV11-2	TRBJ2-7	.	.	CASSSPGVSYEQYF	TGTGCCAGCAGCTCACCGGGAGTTTCCTACGAGCAGTACTTC
TRBV14	TRBJ1-6	.	.	CASSQDRTYNSPLHF	TGTGCCAGCAGCCAAGATAGAACCTATAATTCACCCCTCCACTTT
TRBV7-6	TRBJ2-2	.	.	CASSDSRDTDTGELFF	TGTGCCAGCAGCGACAGCCGGGACACGGACACCGGGGAGCTGTTTTTT
TRBV2	TRBJ1-2	.	.	CASSGGGFYGYTF	TGTGCCAGCAGTGGGGGGGGTTTCTATGGCTACACCTTC
TRBV5-1	TRBJ2-3	.	.	CASSLGANTDTQYF	TGCGCCAGCAGCTTGGGAGCGAACACAGATACGCAGTATTTT
TRBV4-3	TRBJ1-1	.	TRBD1	CASSQDYTGGTEAFF	TGCGCCAGCAGCCAAGATTACACAGGGGGCACTGAAGCTTTCTTT
TRBV10-2	TRBJ2-3	.	TRBD2	CASSDYGTSGGYTDTQYF	TGCGCCAGCAGCGATTACGGGACTAGCGGGGGATACACAGATACGCAGTATTTT
TRBV9	TRBJ1-2	.	.	CASSVGLQPGDYGYTF	TGTGCCAGCAGCGTAGGGCTCCAACCGGGAGACTATGGCTACACCTTC
TRBV7-9	TRBJ2-7	once	.	CASSPQGGVYEQYF	TGTGCCAGCAGCCCCCAGGGGGGCGTCTACGAGCAGTACTTC
TRBV7-9	TRBJ1-2	.	.	CASTMDSLNYGYTF	TGTGCCAGCACCATGGACAGTCTCAACTATGGCTACACCTTC
TRBV2	TRBJ2-1	.	TRBD1	CASRETLDGTVRTWFF	TGTGCCAGCAGGGAGACCCTTGACGGGACAGTTCGCACCTGGTTCTTC
TRBV6-1	TRBJ2-1	few	TRBD2	CASSEGGSPYNEQFF	TGTGCCAGCAGTGAGGGGGGGAGCCCCTACAATGAGCAGTTCTTC
TRBV14	TRBJ1-1	.	.	CASSFGQIEAFF	TGTGCCAGCAGCTTCGGACAGATTGAAGCTTTCTTT
TRBV7-2	TRBJ2-7	.	TRBD2	CASSPRGGLGAYEQYF	TGTGCCAGCAGCCCCCGCGGGGGACTGGGGGCCTACGAGCAGTACTTC
TRBV5-4	TRBJ1-2	.	.	CASSLVGAEGYTF	TGTGCCAGCAGCTTGGTTGGAGCCGAGGGCTACACCTTC
TRBV28	TRBJ1-4	.	.	CASSLARGEKLFF	TGTGCCAGCAGCCTGGCCCGAGGCGAAAAACTGTTTTTT
TRBV2	TRBJ2-1	.	.	CASSVLRGTSEQFF	TGTGCCAGCAGTGTTTTGCGGGGCACTAGTGAGCAGTTCTTC
TRBV7-9	TRBJ2-5	.	.	CASARWSRVEQETQYF	TGTGCCAGCGCCCGCTGGTCGAGGGTGGAGCAAGAGACCCAGTACTTC